This T cell receptor (beta chain) was obtained from a study of radiation and T cells in renal cell carcinoma. Stated treatment: treatment-naive control, cytoreductive nephrectomy. Trimming shortened V by 5 bases and J by 3 bases, and 19 bases separated the two germline ends. CDR3 length: 16 residues. CDR1 and CDR2 from the germline V gene are SGHVS and FQNEAQ. This clone has just a few counts. Clones were sequenced by immunoSEQ multiplex PCR, and TCRdb holds only the in-frame ones, with some missing. The sample lists about 16,000 clones, approximately 56% seen once, with approximately 10% in the top ten.

V and J are TRBV7-8 and TRBJ1-1, with D tentatively TRBD1 (5 bases). The sample in question was tumor tissue, obtained from a patient whose treatment was nephrectomy without radiotherapy. The TCR was taken from a middle-aged man with renal cell carcinoma. CDR3 nucleotides: TGTGCCAGCAGCCGAACCCTCGGGGGATTTGACACTGAAGCTTTCTTT. Amino acids: CASSRTLGGFDTEAFF.